The 21 T cell receptor beta chains below all came from one sample that was sequenced in a study of blood T cell repertoires in COVID-19. TCRdb keeps only in-frame clones here, not all; method: immunoSEQ multiplex PCR. The table has fewer than 150,000 clones, approximately 84% seen once. The sample taken for sequencing was peripheral blood. The receptors stem from a woman in her forties or fifties who had recovered from COVID-19.

This CDR3 reads CATSASRGGLDGYTF. The DNA for the CDR3 is TGTGCCACCAGTGCCTCCCGAGGCGGATTGGATGGCTACACCTTC. The chain carries TRBV24-1 and TRBJ1-2; D not certain. The V end was cut by 5 bases, the J end by 6 bases, with 18 bases between. From germline, CDR1 is KGHDR and CDR2 SFDVKD. This CDR3 has 15 residues.

This chain connects TRBV5-5 to TRBJ2-5, with TRBD2 as a possible D gene (6 bases). V was trimmed by 3 bases and J by 4 bases, leaving 13 bases between them. CDR1 is SGHKS, CDR2 YYEKEE, per germline (reference sequence). This CDR3 spans 14 amino acids. CDR3 in amino acids: CASSYAGRPETQYF. DNA of the CDR3: TGTGCCAGCAGCTATGCGGGGAGACCAGAGACCCAGTACTTC.

V and J are TRBV4-2 and TRBJ2-3; 8 nucleotides agree with TRBD2. CDR3 size: 16 residues. V lost 3 bases, J lost 3 bases, and 8 bases stayed unmatched. Germline V gene data show CDR1 as LGHNA and CDR2 as YNFKEQ. In nucleotides, the CDR3 is TGTGCCAGCAGCCAGAGAGCGGGAGCCTTGACAGATACGCAGTATTTT. Translating gives CASSQRAGALTDTQYF.

CDR3 region: CASSDNSGGPYSTDTQYF. For the CDR3, the DNA is TGTGCCAGCAGTGATAACAGCGGGGGGCCTTATAGCACAGATACGCAGTATTTT. The chain is built from TRBV2 and TRBJ2-3, with TRBD2 matching over 9 bases. Germline V CDR1 and CDR2: SNHLY, FYNNEI. V shed 3 bases and J 0 bases; nucleotides not matched to a gene: 10. CDR3 length equals 18 residues.

The chain combines TRBV3-1 (or the pseudogene TRBV3-2) with TRBJ2-2; 7 bases align to TRBD1. Germline V gene sequence: CDR1 LGHDT, CDR2 YNNKEL (reference sequence). V lost 0 bases to trimming and J lost 6 bases; unmatched junction nucleotides: 7. The CDR3 extends over 16 amino acids. The CDR3 is CASSQDRRQGAGELFF. Here the CDR3 DNA reads TGTGCCAGCAGCCAAGATCGTCGGCAGGGGGCCGGGGAGCTGTTTTTT.

The V and J genes are TRBV5-5 and TRBJ2-5; D perhaps matches TRBD2 (5 bases). The V gene's germline CDR1 is SGHKS and CDR2 YYEKEE (reference sequence). The CDR3 has 16 amino acids. The V end was cut by 3 bases, the J end by 2 bases, with 17 bases between. The CDR3 DNA reads TGTGCCAGCAGCTCACTAGGACTTCCCCAACAAGAGACCCAGTACTTC. It codes for CASSSLGLPQQETQYF.

CDR3 nucleotides: TGTGCCAGCAGCCCAGGGATTCTTAATTCACCCCTCCACTTT. Residues: CASSPGILNSPLHF. The chain is built from TRBV3-1 (or the pseudogene TRBV3-2) and TRBJ1-6; D may be TRBD1 (5 bases). V was clipped by 4 bases and J by 6 bases, with 10 bases between them. Germline values: CDR1 LGHDT, CDR2 YNNKEL (reference sequence). This CDR3 has 14 amino acids.

V and J are TRBV3-1 (or the pseudogene TRBV3-2) and TRBJ2-6; D not resolved. V lost 1 base and J 0 bases, leaving 7 bases between the germline ends. Per the germline V gene, CDR1 is LGHDT and CDR2 is YNNKEL (reference sequence). This CDR3 is 16 amino acids long. The CDR3 loop reads CASSQGLASGANVLTF. The CDR3 DNA is TGTGCCAGCAGCCAAGGGTTAGCCTCTGGGGCCAACGTCCTGACTTTC.

This rearrangement joins TRBV7-2 to TRBJ2-1; TRBD1 matches at 8 bases. Germline V gene data show CDR1 as SGHTA and CDR2 as FQGNSA. The V and J ends lost 7 bases and 4 bases, in that order; junction bases with no gene match: 12. The CDR3 runs to 16 residues. CDR3 sequence: CASTQYGDRIYNEQFF. The CDR3 coding sequence is TGTGCCAGCACCCAATATGGGGACAGGATTTACAATGAGCAGTTCTTC.

The gene calls are TRBV7-2 and TRBJ1-4; 7 bases align to TRBD1. There are 14 residues in the CDR3. V lost 5 bases and J lost 8; bases outside the gene matches: 8. Germline loops: CDR1 SGHTA, CDR2 FQGNSA. The CDR3 here is CASSMTGFNEKLFF. The CDR3 coding sequence is TGTGCCAGCAGCATGACAGGGTTTAACGAAAAACTGTTTTTT.

Note on this clone: One end of the junction does not line up with germline, which may come from a read error. This sequence joins TRBV23-1 and TRBJ2-3, with TRBD2 identical over 9 bases. TRBV23-1 is labeled an ORF, and its function is uncertain. The CDR3 totals 14 residues. The CDR3, as DNA: TGCGCCACCGTACCCGGGACTAGCAGAGATACGCAGTATTTT. Protein sequence: CATVPGTSRDTQYF.

The chain employs TRBV6-5 and TRBJ2-1; 9 bases fit TRBD2. The CDR3 covers 13 residues. V trimming: 11 bases; J trimming: 5 bases; junction bases outside the gene matches: 7. Per the germline V gene, CDR1 is MNHEY and CDR2 is SVGAGI. Here the CDR3 DNA reads TGTGCCGCAGGGAGGACTAGCGACAATGAGCAGTTCTTC. Its translation: CAAGRTSDNEQFF.

The chain carries TRBV6-4 and TRBJ1-5; TRBD1 matches at 7 bases. The CDR3 length is 16 residues. V gave up 4 bases and J gave up 0 bases; unmatched junction bases: 6. The germline V gene encodes CDR1 MRHNA and CDR2 SNTAGT. The CDR3 is CASSVTGASSNQPQHF. The CDR3 region has the DNA TGTGCCAGCAGTGTTACAGGGGCGAGTAGCAATCAGCCCCAGCATTTT.

J is TRBJ1-2 and V is TRBV5-1; the match to TRBD1 covers 8 bases. The CDR3 covers 13 residues. The V segment lost 2 bases and the J segment 8 bases; nucleotides outside the gene matches: 5. Germline-derived CDR1 and CDR2 are SGHRS and YFSETQ. As DNA, the CDR3 is TGCGCCAGCAGCTTTCCACAGGGGGAGGGCTACACCTTC. Encoded protein: CASSFPQGEGYTF.

The sample holds a few counts of this clone. V and J are TRBV7-9 and TRBJ1-2; 7 bases are a match to TRBD1. The J segment lost 4 bases and the V segment lost 2 bases, leaving 13 bases of the junction unmatched. The CDR3 contains 17 residues. Germline-derived CDR1 and CDR2 are SEHNR and FQNEAQ (reference sequence). The CDR3 DNA is TGTGCCAGCAGCTTAAAGCCCCCTCCGACAGGGACCTATGGCTACACCTTC. This encodes CASSLKPPPTGTYGYTF.

The rearrangement joins TRBV11-2 to TRBJ2-7, with a tentative D call TRBD2 (5 bases). This CDR3 region has 13 residues. V was trimmed by 7 bases and J by 2 bases, leaving 12 bases between them. Germline CDR1 reads SGHAT; CDR2 reads FQNNGV. In DNA form, the CDR3 reads TGTGCCAGCACCGGGATACGGACCTACGAGCAGTACTTC. It translates to CASTGIRTYEQYF.

V gene TRBV11-2 combines with J gene TRBJ2-7; 10 bases align to TRBD2. J gave up 3 bases and V 5 bases, and 10 bases lay outside the gene matches. This CDR3 has 16 residues. Germline V gene data show CDR1 as SGHAT and CDR2 as FQNNGV. The DNA for the CDR3 is TGTGCCAGCAGCCGAGCGGGAGGGGGCGGGTACTACGAGCAGTACTTC. This sequence encodes CASSRAGGGGYYEQYF.

The chain links TRBV9 to TRBJ1-6; no clear D. Looked up from germline, CDR1 is SGDLS and CDR2 is YYNGEE. The CDR3 covers 13 residues. Trimming pared 1 base from V and 10 bases from J, leaving 9 bases between. CDR3 protein: CASSVNRESPLHF. The CDR3 DNA reads TGTGCCAGCAGCGTAAATCGGGAGTCACCCCTCCACTTT.

The J gene is TRBJ1-1, the V gene TRBV9; no clear D gene. With 0 bases removed from V and 3 bases from J, the gap between germline ends came to 12 bases. The CDR3 sequence is 15 residues long. The germline CDR1 and CDR2 sequences are SGDLS and YYNGEE. The DNA of the CDR3 is TGTGCCAGCAGCGTAGATCCGAAGAGGGACACTGAAGCTTTCTTT. It is translated as CASSVDPKRDTEAFF. Full variable domain (rest looked up from reference TRBV9 and TRBJ1-1): DSGVTQTPKHLITATGQRVTLRCSPRSGDLSVYWYQQSLDQGLQFLIQYYNGEERAKGNILERFSAQQFPDLHSELNLSSLELGDSALYFCASSVDPKRDTEAFFGQGTRLTVV.

This sequence joins TRBV4-1 and TRBJ2-5; TRBD2 agrees at 10 bases. The germline gives CDR1 MGHRA, CDR2 YSYEKL. The CDR3 is made up of 15 amino acids. V dropped 4 bases and J dropped 5; count of bases not matched to a gene: 7. CDR3 nucleotide sequence: TGCGCCAGCAGCCGAGGCCTAGCGGGGGATGAGACCCAGTACTTC. Amino acid sequence: CASSRGLAGDETQYF.

This chain links TRBV7-3 with TRBJ1-1; no reliable D call. V gave up 5 bases and J gave up 3 bases, with 10 bases separating them. Germline V CDR1 and CDR2: SGHTA, FQGTGA. This CDR3 has 13 residues. CDR3 in DNA: TGTGCCAGCAGCAATACGGTGGACACTGAAGCTTTCTTT. It codes for CASSNTVDTEAFF.